This passage covers 5 T cell receptor beta chains from one sample sequenced in a study of T cell repertoires in cytomegalovirus infection. One entry per CDR3 protein, called by TCRdb with MiXCR from the reads. The top ten hold 41% of the sample, which has roughly 120,000 distinct CDR3 sequences, 30% seen once. For these receptors, no antigen is known. This material consisted of CD8+ T cells from cultured PBMCs, taken from culture after CMV antigen stimulation. These receptors came from a human donor in good health (CMV status not recorded). Some clones in this sample may be carry-over from other donors' samples.

The chain joins TRBV6-2 or TRBV6-3 to TRBJ1-5; tentative D call: TRBD1 (5 bases). Deletions cut 8 bases from V and 6 bases from J, with 26 bases between. The CDR3 runs to 17 residues. CDR1 and CDR2 (germline): MNHEY, SVGEGT. This CDR3 is CASGQQQEGNWGQPQHF. The CDR3 DNA sequence: TGTGCCAGCGGGCAGCAACAGGAGGGCAATTGGGGTCAGCCCCAGCATTTT.

The chain joins TRBV5-4 to TRBJ2-1; 7 bases align to TRBD2. The CDR3 has 14 amino acids. Unmatched junction bases numbered 6, after V lost 5 bases and J lost 4 bases. Germline V gives CDR1 SGHNT, CDR2 YYREEE (reference sequence). This CDR3 is CASSAGEKYNEQFF. CDR3 sequence (DNA): TGTGCCAGCAGTGCGGGGGAAAAGTACAATGAGCAGTTCTTC.

This clonotype was seen only once. The DNA of the CDR3 is TGCGCCAGCAGCTTGGCGTTGGGACAGGGCACAGATACGCAGTATTTT. Its translation is CASSLALGQGTDTQYF. The chain couples TRBV5-1 to TRBJ2-3; 8 nucleotides agree with TRBD1. Germline V lookup: CDR1 SGHRS, CDR2 YFSETQ. CDR3 length: 16 residues. J lost 1 base, V lost 0 bases, and 4 bases had no gene match.

The chain carries TRBV2 and TRBJ2-5, with D uncertain. Germline assignment: CDR1 SNHLY and CDR2 FYNNEI. The V end was cut by 10 bases, the J end by 5 bases, with 8 bases between. The CDR3 contains 10 residues. CDR3 nucleotides: TGTGCCACTCGAGCCGAGACCCAGTACTTC. Amino acids: CATRAETQYF.

This clonotype was counted a few times. This chain connects TRBV7-6 to TRBJ2-1, with 9 bases fitting TRBD1. Germline loops: CDR1 SGHVS, CDR2 FNYEAQ. Trimming took 1 base from V and 1 from J; bases not matched to a gene: 8. This CDR3 has 18 residues. For the CDR3, the DNA is TGTGCCAGCAGCTTAGTTAACCTCGGACAGGGGTCCTACAATGAGCAGTTCTTC. It encodes CASSLVNLGQGSYNEQFF.